The clone carrying this T cell receptor beta chain was seen only a few times. Authors' analysis steps: For nucleated cells, counts were estimated from reference gene primer amplification. Repertoires were generated with immunoSEQ multiplex PCR, while TCRdb's copy carries only in-frame clones and drops some. V and J calls and clone size are copied from that table; D and trimming were computed from the DNA. Of around 150,000 clones listed, 78% are singletons. The data are from a study of blood T cell repertoires in COVID-19. Study-wide context: COVID-19 samples collected from the United States, Italy and Spain covered acute and convalescent phases. From T cells, B-cell-depleted T cells, or PBMCs came the material, which was cDNA or gDNA.

Germline assignment: CDR1 SQVTM and CDR2 ANQGSEA. V dropped 7 bases and J dropped 3; count of bases not matched to a gene: 4. CDR3 length: 12 residues. The TCR was taken from a woman aged 80 or older with acute or convalescent COVID-19. The specimen was peripheral blood. The chain couples TRBV29-1 to TRBJ2-7; TRBD1 matches at 9 bases. This CDR3 reads CSGTGQGYEQYF. In DNA form, the CDR3 reads TGCAGCGGGACGGGACAGGGCTACGAGCAGTACTTC.